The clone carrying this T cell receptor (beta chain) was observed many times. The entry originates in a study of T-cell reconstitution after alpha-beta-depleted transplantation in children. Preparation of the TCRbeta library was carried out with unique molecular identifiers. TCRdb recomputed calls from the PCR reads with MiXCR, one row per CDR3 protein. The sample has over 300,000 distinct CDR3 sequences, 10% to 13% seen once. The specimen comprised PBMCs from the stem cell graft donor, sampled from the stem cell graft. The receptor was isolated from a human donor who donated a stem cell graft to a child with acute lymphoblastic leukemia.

The CDR3: CASSSRGSLNYGYTF. DNA of the CDR3: TGTGCCAGCAGCTCCCGTGGCAGTCTAAACTATGGCTACACCTTC. J is TRBJ1-2 and V is TRBV7-8; D not resolved. The CDR3 runs to 15 residues. The V and J ends lost 4 bases and 2 bases respectively, with 14 bases between them. Per germline, CDR1 SGHVS and CDR2 FQNEAQ. The full variable domain, its missing parts supplied by reference TRBV7-8 and TRBJ1-2, is GAGVSQSPRYKVAKRGQDVALRCDPISGHVSLFWYQQALGQGPEFLTYFQNEAQLDKSGLPSDRFFAERPEGSVSTLKIQRTQQEDSAVYLCASSSRGSLNYGYTFGSGTRLTVV.